This T cell receptor beta chain was recovered during a study of cytomegalovirus exposure and HLA in healthy donors (dated by TCRdb to 2016 to 2017). For the study in its entirety: An earlier analysis of roughly 500 of the donors reported 250 to 300 Gb of sequence data and 100 million to 130 million unique TCR beta sequences from around 200 million T cells. An earlier analysis of about 620 of the donors applied high-throughput TCR beta sequencing to assess whether each TCR beta V gene segment acted as functional or pseudogenic. Because of strong linkage in the cohort, four to six DR-DQ haplotypes were treated as single units for association and clustering. Typing coverage differed by locus: A, B, C, DRB1 and DQB1 were typed in about 629-640 donors, DQA1 in about 510, DPA1 in around 610, and DPB1 in 450 to 490. Every repertoire in the discovery cohort had been generated on one and the same sequencing platform. In a later genetic analysis, genome-wide SNP genotypes for about 65% of the roughly 700 donors were used, and that subset was treated as a discovery cohort. In addition to the first cohort of hundreds of subjects, a separate validation cohort of approximately 130 different subjects was used. Both class I and class II loci were covered by HLA typing, at four-digit resolution. Rather than using new phenotypic data, the later analysis identified candidate immune exposures from TCR beta sequences and from how often those sequences occurred across donors. Using immunosequencing, the study profiled T cell repertoires from fewer than 700 subjects and related those repertoires to cytomegalovirus serostatus. To predict cytomegalovirus infection status, the study combined high-throughput TCR immunosequencing, statistical association of individual TCRs with disease status, and machine learning. An early release that covered 640 HLA-typed donors contained approximately 290 gigabases of sequencing data and some 87 million unique TCR sequences. Of the roughly 410 genotyped donors, 70% to 90% were placed in the genetic ancestry cluster associated with self-reported Caucasian donors. Donor age, sex, ethnicity and CMV serostatus were collected together with the repertoire data. On average, roughly 250,000 unique TCR beta nucleotide sequences were sequenced per donor among several hundred genotyped donors of the cohort, with 15% to 20% of those sequences being non-productive. The study aimed to test whether cataloging public T cell receptors could reveal signatures of past pathogen exposure. A later analysis re-analyzed previously published TCR beta repertoires from several hundred donors and added high-resolution HLA genotyping to study TCR occurrence patterns.

The cohort consisted of 666 healthy bone marrow donors. At the time of sampling, all cohort members were nominally healthy, though unrecorded immune exposures were likely present. The donor was CMV seronegative and was included in the group of hundreds of seronegative cohort members. Every donor gave a peripheral blood sample, and the peripheral blood mononuclear cells from that sample were used for TCR beta sequencing. The Qiagen DNeasy Blood Extraction Kit was used to extract genomic DNA from the blood cell samples. The library was produced with the immunoSEQ multiplex PCR assay. A mixture of 60 forward primers for TCR Vbeta segments and 13 reverse primers for TCR Jbeta segments was used in the multiplex PCR. The CDR3 region of rearranged TCR beta genes was amplified from genomic DNA by a multiplex PCR assay. The amplified TCR beta libraries were sequenced on the Illumina HiSeq System as 87-base-pair reads. The published analysis was carried out like this. In a later analysis, some 80 million unique TCR beta chains were counted across the roughly 700 repertoires, and roughly 10 million of these chains were shared by at least two donors. To remove PCR and sequencing errors, raw reads were error-corrected and collapsed into unique sequences using a nearest-neighbor algorithm that merged closely related sequences. To assign V, D and J gene segments, CDR3 sequences were aligned to IMGT reference sequences. For a sequence to be retained, a match of at least six nucleotides to both a V gene segment and a J gene segment was required. A rearrangement was called productive if the CDR3 had no stop codons and remained in frame with V and J, and every other rearrangement was called non-productive. Following IMGT convention, CDR3 was defined as the stretch from the second conserved V-encoded cysteine to the conserved J-encoded phenylalanine. The earlier analysis of 587 of the donors excluded sequences that lacked an unambiguous match to a single V gene segment. An earlier analysis of 587 of the donors classified V segments as functional when productive rearrangements were above 56.7% and as segregating when the standard deviation between donors was above 5%. A statistical classification framework was developed to diagnose cytomegalovirus status using the catalog of TCR beta chain sequences. In a later analysis, TCR nucleotide sequences were compared against IMGT/GENE-DB human TR gene sequences so that V and J genes could be assigned. In a later analysis, CDR3 sequences and most-parsimonious VDJ recombination scenarios were assigned using the TCRdist pipeline. A later analysis defined each TCR beta chain by its CDR3 amino acid sequence plus V-gene family, and excluded reads lacking a unique V-gene family. A later analysis removed roughly 590 highly shared, low-generation-probability nucleotide sequences to deal with suspected cross-contamination and a sequencing artifact. In a later analysis, a clonal expansion index for each public chain was calculated from normalized within-repertoire ranks of inferred template counts. Generation probabilities in a later analysis came from a VDJ recombination model fitted to out-of-frame rearrangements, and those results were checked against IGoR. A later analysis scored TCR-TCR, TCR-HLA and TCR-CMV co-occurrence with hypergeometric tests, applying a repertoire-size bias correction to TCR pairs. To estimate false discovery rates, a later analysis permuted the HLA or CMV assignments 20 times. A later analysis grouped co-occurring TCRs with DBSCAN, adding TCRdist sequence similarity when clustering within HLA-allele-positive subsets. For co-occurrence clustering, repertoires with fewer than 30,000 or more than 120,000 public chains were excluded, along with a handful of repertoires with anomalous nucleotide sharing. Entries here come from immuneACCESS through TCRdb and include only in-frame sequences with V and J called. Some clones fail to appear in such tables; in the studies checked, an unresolved V gene covers under half of the shortfall, and the cause of the remainder is unknown. V, J and clone size are those of that table, while D and trimming were read from the DNA. This sample lists 130,000 to 150,000 clones; about 79% were detected once. The ten biggest clones cover 1.5% to 2% of the sample.

The germline V gene supplies CDR1 SGHAT and CDR2 FQNNGV. CDR3 length: 15 amino acids, cysteine to phenylalanine. Solely the CDR3 DNA is kept, with 45 bases framed from the first base. V ends up 1 base short and J 2 bases short, with an unmatched junction base count of 2. About this clone itself: What antigen it recognizes has not been identified. Per-base qualities were not stored, and no clone one base away is much larger.

What the research found in general, with its limitations: A further reported finding was that TCR beta sequences accurately predicted the HLA-A and HLA-B alleles for most subjects in the first cohort. In a later analysis, most CMV-associated TCR beta chains were found to appear HLA-restricted, with HLA associations seemingly driven largely by CMV exposure. A later genetic analysis reported fewer N-insertions in productive TCRs among donors in an Asian-associated ancestry cluster than the roughly 640-donor mean. In a later analysis, the rate of TCR association differed among HLA loci, with DRB1 alleles having the most associated TCRs and HLA-C alleles having the fewest. CMV serostatus was the only immune exposure information available for the cohort. The study listed 150 to 200 TCR beta chains as associated with cytomegalovirus. An earlier analysis of 587 of the donors showed that most TCR beta V segments appeared in productive rearrangements either about 87% or about 30% of the time, which broadly matched IMGT annotations. In both the original and validation cohorts, the classifier was reported to diagnose cytomegalovirus status with high specificity and sensitivity. This cohort had only TCR beta chains sequenced, and the lack of alpha or paired-chain data limited which features could be detected. Because counts were too low, about 18 rarely observed V segments, including chromosome 9 orphons, were excluded from the earlier analysis of under 650 of the donors. HLA typing was unavailable for some donors at each locus, so association tests used only the typed subset. Compared with equally common non-associated chains, HLA-associated TCR beta chains in a later analysis were more clonally expanded and had lower generation probabilities. When HLA alleles, especially DR and DQ, strongly co-occurred, attributing TCR associations to individual alleles was difficult. Because the 87-base-pair reads could not distinguish some IMGT-functional V segments, including TRBV6-2 and TRBV6-3, those segments were excluded. An association between a missense DCLRE1C variant and V-gene and J-gene trimming of TCR beta chains was found in a later genetic analysis and replicated in an independent cohort. In a later analysis, around 17,000 TCR beta sequences were associated with specific HLA alleles at a false discovery rate of 0.05. In vitro tests confirmed that a few of the cytomegalovirus-associated TCR beta chains recognize cytomegalovirus antigens. A cluster of highly shared sequence variants was judged likely to represent a technical artifact of the sequencing pipeline. According to the authors, the approach could potentially be generalized to other disease states and immunological phenotypes. A later analysis reported that several top co-occurrence clusters appeared linked to parvovirus B19, influenza, CMV and Epstein-Barr virus. Linkage disequilibrium might explain the correlated functional status among segregating V segments, but an unknown experimental factor could not be excluded. Across donors, most TCR sequences were observed very rarely, whereas some public TCRs were present in many individuals. Roughly uniform sequencing depth across donors was assumed in presence/absence analyses, although this assumption may not hold.

This chain is built from TRBV11-2 and TRBJ1-5, and TRBD1 matches 7 of the central bases. Material: PBMCs. The receptor's source is a woman aged 25 to 39 in good health and CMV-seronegative. The CDR3 reads as follows: CASSLGQGGNQPQHF. The sequenced DNA is TGTGCCAGCAGCTTAGGGCAGGGGGGCAATCAGCCCCAGCATTTT. Supplemented by the reference TRBV11-2 and TRBJ1-5 proteins around the CDR3, the complete variable domain is EAGVAQSPRYKIIEKRQSVAFWCNPISGHATLYWYQQILGQGPKLLIQFQNNGVVDDSQLPKDRFSAERLKGVDSTLKIQPAKLEDSAVYLCASSLGQGGNQPQHFGDGTRLSIL.